Presented here are 16 T cell receptor beta chains from one specimen sequenced in a study of radiotherapy plus CTLA-4 blockade in lung cancer. Assay used: immunoSEQ multiplex PCR; TCRdb lists only in-frame clones, some missing. The table lists some 77,000 clones, approximately 83% of them singletons, with about 2% in the top ten. Here the sequenced sample was peripheral blood, taken from a patient treated with radiotherapy plus ipilimumab. Receptor source: a human donor with non-small cell lung cancer who had a partial response to radiotherapy plus ipilimumab.

The chain combines TRBV18 with TRBJ2-3; D is unresolved. Germline loops: CDR1 KGHSH, CDR2 LQKENI. V lost 0 bases, J lost 4 bases, and 8 bases lay in between. The CDR3 has 14 residues. The CDR3 coding sequence is TGTGCCAGCTCACCACCGTCTTCTGCAGATACGCAGTATTTT. Its protein product is CASSPPSSADTQYF. The variable domain in full, completed from reference TRBV18 and TRBJ2-3, reads NAGVMQNPRHLVRRRGQEARLRCSPMKGHSHVYWYRQLPEEGLKFMVYLQKENIIDESGMPKERFSAEFPKEGPSILRIQQVVRGDSAAYFCASSPPSSADTQYFGPGTRLTVL.

The chain couples TRBV13 to TRBJ2-7, with 12 bases that match TRBD2. Germline V gene lookup returns CDR1 PRHDT and CDR2 FYEKMQ (reference sequence). The CDR3 consists of 13 residues. V was pared by 6 bases and J by 3 bases, with 0 bases of the junction left unmatched. This CDR3 reads CASRTSGSYEQYF. DNA for the CDR3: TGTGCCAGCAGGACTAGCGGGAGCTACGAGCAGTACTTC.

The chain is built from TRBV30 and TRBJ2-1; 11 bases align to TRBD2. Germline CDR1 reads GTSNPN; CDR2 reads SVGIG (reference sequence). With 4 bases clipped from V and 9 bases from J, the junction kept 5 bases outside the gene matches. The CDR3 covers 13 residues. The CDR3 sequence: CAWKVAGGSEQFF. DNA for the CDR3: TGTGCCTGGAAGGTAGCGGGAGGGAGTGAGCAGTTCTTC.

The V call is TRBV18, the J call TRBJ2-2; tentatively, D is TRBD1 (6 bases). Germline V gene lookup returns CDR1 KGHSH and CDR2 LQKENI. The V gene lost 2 bases and the J gene lost 0 bases, with 10 bases spanning the gap. The CDR3 sequence is 16 residues long. The CDR3 protein is CASSPSRGTNTGELFF. In DNA form, the CDR3 reads TGTGCCAGCTCACCAAGTAGGGGGACGAACACCGGGGAGCTGTTTTTT.

The genes are TRBV14 and TRBJ2-5; the D gene is possibly TRBD1 (6 bases). Germline V gene sequence: CDR1 SGHDN, CDR2 FVKESK. The CDR3 is 14 amino acids. The V and J ends lost 4 bases and 1 base respectively, with 10 bases between them. CDR3 nucleotide sequence: TGTGCCAGCAGCCCGGACAGTGTCCAAGAGACCCAGTACTTC. Protein sequence: CASSPDSVQETQYF.

The chain links TRBV6-5 to TRBJ1-6; TRBD1 is a possible D gene (6 bases). Germline V CDR1 and CDR2: MNHEY, SVGAGI. The V end was cut by 2 bases, the J end by 7 bases, with 9 bases between. The CDR3 consists of 14 residues. This CDR3 reads CASSYQGPNSPLHF. As DNA, the CDR3 is TGTGCCAGCAGTTACCAGGGGCCGAATTCACCCCTCCACTTT.

This clone was detected once. V is TRBV18 and J is TRBJ2-7; 9 bases fit TRBD1. The CDR3 is 15 amino acids. Germline CDR1 KGHSH, CDR2 LQKENI. V was clipped by 4 bases and J by 4 bases; unmatched bases: 8. The CDR3 spells CASSLDRGSGYEQYV. The CDR3 DNA reads as TGTGCCAGCTCACTCGACAGGGGGTCTGGATACGAGCAGTACGTC.

The CDR3 is CASSPPPDRVGDGAFF. In DNA form, the CDR3 reads TGTGCCAGCAGTCCCCCCCCGGACAGGGTGGGAGACGGAGCTTTCTTT. The genes are TRBV28 and TRBJ1-1; 8 bases map to TRBD1. CDR3 length: 16 residues. Per germline, CDR1 MDHEN and CDR2 SYDVKM. J gave up 10 bases and V 5 bases, and 18 bases lay outside the gene matches.

Only one count was recorded for this clone. The CDR3 DNA follows: TGTGCCATCAGTGACGCAGGGGGAATAAGGGACACTGAAGCTTTCTTT. Protein product: CAISDAGGIRDTEAFF. This chain links TRBV10-3 with TRBJ1-1, with 7 nucleotides matching TRBD1. J lost 3 bases, V lost 3 bases, and 10 bases had no gene match. Looked up from germline, CDR1 is ENHRY and CDR2 is SYGVKD. This CDR3 is 16 amino acids long.

V is TRBV9 and J is TRBJ2-3, with 8 bases that match TRBD2. This CDR3 is built from 17 residues. CDR1 is SGDLS, CDR2 YYNGEE, per germline. Germline trimming cut 3 bases from V and 2 bases from J; bases unmatched to any gene: 11. CDR3 residues: CASSEMGGAGVTDTQYF. The CDR3 DNA is TGTGCCAGCAGCGAAATGGGGGGAGCGGGGGTCACAGATACGCAGTATTTT.

The CDR3 reads CASSLDPEADTQYF. The DNA of the CDR3 is TGTGCCAGCAGCTTGGACCCGGAGGCAGATACGCAGTATTTT. The chain employs TRBV5-4 and TRBJ2-3; D perhaps matches TRBD2 (5 bases). Trimming took off 0 bases at V and 4 bases at J, with 9 bases between the two ends. CDR3 length equals 14 residues. In germline, CDR1 is SGHNT, CDR2 YYREEE (reference sequence).

V and J are TRBV28 and TRBJ1-2, with D maybe TRBD1 (5 bases). Germline CDR1 is MDHEN and CDR2 is SYDVKM. Trimming removed 6 bases at V and 6 bases at J, with 20 bases between. The CDR3 is made up of 15 amino acids. The CDR3 DNA sequence: TGTGCCAGCAGCCCACCCCCGGGGGGACCCGATGGCTACACCTTC. The encoded protein is CASSPPPGGPDGYTF.

The rearrangement joins TRBV18 to TRBJ2-7; 10 bases agree with TRBD2. The ends lost 5 bases at V and 3 bases at J; junction bases unmatched: 4. This CDR3 contains 14 residues. Germline CDR1 reads KGHSH; CDR2 reads LQKENI. DNA of the CDR3: TGTGCCAGCTCAACCTCTAGCGGGAGCTACGAGCAGTACGTC. Its translation: CASSTSSGSYEQYV.

This clone was recorded a few times. The chain links TRBV5-1 to TRBJ1-5; D unresolved. The CDR3 is 14 amino acids. The germline gives CDR1 SGHRS, CDR2 YFSETQ. V shed 2 bases and J shed 7 bases, with 13 bases lying between them. This chain's CDR3 is CASSLRGYDQPQHF. The CDR3 coding sequence is TGCGCCAGCAGCTTACGCGGGTACGACCAGCCCCAGCATTTT. Using reference TRBV5-1 and TRBJ1-5 for the parts outside the CDR3, the full variable domain is KAGVTQTPRYLIKTRGQQVTLSCSPISGHRSVSWYQQTPGQGLQFLFEYFSETQRNKGNFPGRFSGRQFSNSRSEMNVSTLELGDSALYLCASSLRGYDQPQHFGDGTRLSIL.

The chain employs TRBV10-3 and TRBJ1-1; a weak D match, TRBD1 (5 bases). Germline V CDR1 and CDR2: ENHRY, SYGVKD. The CDR3 length is 16 residues. V lost 6 bases, J lost 5 bases, and 22 bases lay in between. The CDR3 sequence is CAIRQGLTDPLTEAFF. The CDR3, as DNA: TGTGCCATCAGGCAGGGTCTAACTGATCCTTTGACTGAAGCTTTCTTT.

This clone appeared once. The chain couples TRBV15 to TRBJ2-1, with 10 bases that match TRBD2. CDR1 LNHNV and CDR2 YYDKDF come from the germline V gene (reference sequence). There are 17 residues in the CDR3. V trimming: 0 bases; J trimming: 5 bases; junction bases outside the gene matches: 7. The DNA for the CDR3 is TGTGCCACCAGCAGAGATCGGAGCGGGAGGGGGAACAATGAGCAGTTCTTC. Translating it yields CATSRDRSGRGNNEQFF.